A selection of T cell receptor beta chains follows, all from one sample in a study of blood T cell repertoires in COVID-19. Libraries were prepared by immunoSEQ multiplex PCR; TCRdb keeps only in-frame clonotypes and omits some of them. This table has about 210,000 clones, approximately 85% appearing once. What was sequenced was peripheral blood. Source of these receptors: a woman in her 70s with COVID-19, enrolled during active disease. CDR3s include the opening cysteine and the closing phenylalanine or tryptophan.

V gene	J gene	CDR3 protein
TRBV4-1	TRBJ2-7	CASSPTSGAPYEQYF
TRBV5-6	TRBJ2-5	CASSIGTAGTQYF
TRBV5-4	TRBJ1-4	CASSLGAGRREKLFF
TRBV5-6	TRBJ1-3	CASAPGTGHLLDTIYF
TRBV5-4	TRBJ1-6	CASSFYRSPLHF
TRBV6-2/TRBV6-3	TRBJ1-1	CASSNTGTGRTEAFF
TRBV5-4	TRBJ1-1	CASSLGVMNTEAFF
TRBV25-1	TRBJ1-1	CASRTQGGDTEAFF
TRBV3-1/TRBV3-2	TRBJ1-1	CASSQEGRNTEAFF
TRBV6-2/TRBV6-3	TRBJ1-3	CASSSAGAGGNTIYF
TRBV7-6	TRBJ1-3	CASSLGVPGQVNSGNTIYF
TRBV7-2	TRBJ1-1	CASSWDRGPEGAFF
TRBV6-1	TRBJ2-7	CASREVPNSLMHEQYF
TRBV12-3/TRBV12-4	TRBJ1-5	CASNYREGQPQHF
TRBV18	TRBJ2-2	CASSRTAEGYTGELFF
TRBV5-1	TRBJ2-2	CASSLGASGTITGELFF
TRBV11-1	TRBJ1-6	CASSVQGNGNSPLHF
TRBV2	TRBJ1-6	CASSERENSPLHF
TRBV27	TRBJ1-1	CASSSRLSSEAFF
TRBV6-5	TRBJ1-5	CATRDRFSNQPQHF
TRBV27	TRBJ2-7	CASRQDSALGTPYEQYF
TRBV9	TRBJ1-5	CASSSFTGQPQHF
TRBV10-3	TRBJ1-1	CATMTDIPEAFF
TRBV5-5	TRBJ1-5	CASSSQGYSNQPQHF
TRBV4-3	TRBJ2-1	CASSLTSSYNEQFF
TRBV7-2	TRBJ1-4	CASSPRQAANEKLFF
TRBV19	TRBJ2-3	CASSIGPPDGSDTQYF
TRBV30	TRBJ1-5	CAWTRGRGQPQHF
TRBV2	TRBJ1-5	CASSPDGGQPQHF
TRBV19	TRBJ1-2	CASSINSLPYGYTF
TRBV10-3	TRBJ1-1	CAISEGRGEAFF